The 23 T cell receptor beta chains below all came from one sample that was sequenced in a study of T cells in narcolepsy. Clones were read by immunoSEQ multiplex PCR, and TCRdb kept only the in-frame ones, dropping some. This table holds tens of thousands of clones, 78% found once. The material sequenced was CD45RA- memory CD4+ T cells from PBMCs. The source is a human donor with narcolepsy.

V gene TRBV11-2 combines with J gene TRBJ2-3; D may be TRBD2 (6 bases). The CDR3 loop spans 16 amino acids. V was trimmed by 1 base and J by 2 bases, leaving 13 bases between them. Germline assignment: CDR1 SGHAT and CDR2 FQNNGV. Here the CDR3 DNA reads TGTGCCAGCAGCTTAGGGGCCGGGGGATCCACAGATACGCAGTATTTT. Amino acid sequence: CASSLGAGGSTDTQYF.

The chain employs TRBV2 and TRBJ1-4; D not resolved. V dropped 3 bases and J dropped 8 bases, with 10 bases sitting between them. From germline, CDR1 is SNHLY and CDR2 FYNNEI. The CDR3 consists of 13 residues. CDR3 residues: CASSDRRAEKLFF. In DNA form, the CDR3 reads TGTGCCAGCAGTGATCGTAGAGCCGAAAAACTGTTTTTT.

V gene TRBV11-2 combines with J gene TRBJ2-1, with 7 nucleotides matching TRBD2. The CDR3 is 14 residues long. V dropped 6 bases and J dropped 8; count of bases not matched to a gene: 10. Per germline, CDR1 SGHAT and CDR2 FQNNGV. The CDR3 DNA sequence: TGTGCCAGCAGACGGGGGGTGGCGGGGTATGAGCAGTTCTTC. Protein product: CASRRGVAGYEQFF.

The gene calls are TRBV9 and TRBJ2-7, with 9 bases lining up with TRBD1. Germline trimming cut 0 bases from V and 1 base from J; bases unmatched to any gene: 14. In germline, CDR1 is SGDLS, CDR2 YYNGEE. The length of the CDR3 is 19 residues. The CDR3 DNA sequence: TGTGCCAGCAGCGTAGAGGGACAGGGCCACTTCATTCTGTCCTACGAGCAGTACTTC. Amino acids: CASSVEGQGHFILSYEQYF.

This sequence joins TRBV6-5 and TRBJ1-4; maybe TRBD1 (6 bases). This CDR3 is 14 amino acids long. Trimming stripped 6 bases from V and 8 bases from J, with 16 bases between. Germline values: CDR1 MNHEY, CDR2 SVGAGI. The CDR3 is CASRRGGAEEKLFF. The DNA for the CDR3 is TGTGCCAGCAGACGCGGGGGGGCGGAGGAAAAACTGTTTTTT.

This clone was observed a single time. The J gene is TRBJ1-2, the V gene TRBV5-4; a weak D match, TRBD1 (5 bases). Germline loops: CDR1 SGHNT, CDR2 YYREEE (reference sequence). The CDR3 sequence is 13 residues long. V lost 4 bases to trimming and J lost 2 bases, with 9 bases between them. For the CDR3, the DNA is TGTGCCAGCAGCCGTACAGGAAACTATGGCTACACCTTC. It specifies CASSRTGNYGYTF.

This chain links TRBV2 with TRBJ2-1, with D possibly matching TRBD2 (6 bases). Looked up from germline, CDR1 is SNHLY and CDR2 is FYNNEI. The V gene lost 4 bases and the J gene lost 12 bases, with 13 bases spanning the gap. The length of the CDR3 is 12 residues. CDR3 amino acids: CASSGLGGRQFF. DNA for the CDR3: TGTGCCAGCAGTGGCCTTGGGGGGAGGCAGTTCTTC. The complete variable domain, with remaining parts taken from reference TRBV2 and TRBJ2-1, reads EPEVTQTPSHQVTQMGQEVILRCVPISNHLYFYWYRQILGQKVEFLVSFYNNEISEKSEIFDDQFSVERPDGSNFTLKIRSTKLEDSAMYFCASSGLGGRQFFGPGTRLTVL.

The CDR3 spells CASSVDQGREQYF. CDR3 DNA: TGTGCCAGCAGCGTAGATCAGGGCCGGGAGCAGTACTTC. This sequence joins TRBV9 and TRBJ2-7; a weak D match, TRBD1 (5 bases). The length of the CDR3 is 13 residues. Germline assignment: CDR1 SGDLS and CDR2 YYNGEE. Trimming stripped 0 bases from V and 7 bases from J, with 11 bases between.

CDR3 loop: CASSFGTGSYGYTF. DNA of the CDR3: TGTGCCAGCTCCTTTGGGACAGGGTCCTATGGCTACACCTTC. The rearrangement joins TRBV25-1 to TRBJ1-2, with 9 bases aligning to TRBD1. The CDR3 extends over 14 amino acids. The J segment lost 4 bases and the V segment lost 8 bases, leaving 8 bases of the junction unmatched. Per the germline V gene, CDR1 is MGHDK and CDR2 is SYGVNS.

The chain employs TRBV5-1 and TRBJ2-7; 8 positions agree with TRBD1. This CDR3 has 15 amino acids. Germline-derived CDR1 and CDR2 are SGHRS and YFSETQ. J lost 5 bases, V lost 0 bases, and 7 bases had no gene match. DNA of the CDR3: TGCGCCAGCAGCTTGGGGGACAGGAGGCCCAACGAGCAGTACTTC. This sequence encodes CASSLGDRRPNEQYF.

This chain joins TRBV12-5 and TRBJ2-5, with D possibly being TRBD2 (6 bases). V was cut by 0 bases and J by 1 base, with 9 bases left in between. Per germline, CDR1 LGHNT and CDR2 FRNRAP. This CDR3 region has 15 residues. In DNA, the CDR3 is TGTGCTAGTGGTTTGGTAATGGGGGGCCAAGAGACCCAGTACTTC. As protein: CASGLVMGGQETQYF.

This rearrangement joins TRBV5-1 to TRBJ2-7, with 7 bases lining up with TRBD2. From germline, CDR1 is SGHRS and CDR2 YFSETQ. This CDR3 comprises 15 residues. The ends lost 8 bases at V and 4 bases at J; junction bases unmatched: 15. As DNA, the CDR3 is TGCGCCAGTCAGCTTTATAGCGGGCCGGAATACGAGCAGTACTTC. Amino acid sequence: CASQLYSGPEYEQYF.

The rearrangement uses TRBV5-5 and TRBJ1-3; D may be TRBD1 (6 bases). CDR3 length: 17 residues. Trimming took off 4 bases at V and 1 base at J, with 18 bases between the two ends. Germline lookup yields CDR1 SGHKS and CDR2 YYEKEE (reference sequence). The CDR3 here is CASSTFTGWGSGNTIYF. CDR3 coding DNA: TGTGCCAGCAGCACCTTTACAGGGTGGGGTTCTGGAAACACCATATATTTT.

V and J are TRBV7-9 and TRBJ1-1; no clear D gene. V shed 5 bases and J shed 10 bases, with 17 bases lying between them. Per germline, CDR1 SEHNR and CDR2 FQNEAQ (reference sequence). The CDR3 loop spans 13 amino acids. CDR3 bases: TGTGCCAGCAGCGAAAACGCAGGTCGGGGAGCTTTCTTT. Amino acids: CASSENAGRGAFF.

This chain uses TRBV2 with TRBJ1-1; D call uncertain. This CDR3 region has 13 residues. Trimming removed 4 bases from V and 1 base from J, with 7 bases in between. CDR1 is SNHLY, CDR2 FYNNEI, per germline. The CDR3 is CASSGEANTEAFF. CDR3 coding DNA: TGTGCCAGCAGTGGAGAGGCGAACACTGAAGCTTTCTTT.

The chain joins TRBV4-2 to TRBJ1-5; a weak D match, TRBD1 (6 bases). Looked up from germline, CDR1 is LGHNA and CDR2 is YNFKEQ. Trimming took off 3 bases at V and 0 bases at J, with 12 bases between the two ends. There are 16 residues in the CDR3. CDR3 region: CASSQAGTTSNQPQHF. CDR3 nucleotide sequence: TGTGCCAGCAGCCAGGCCGGGACAACTAGCAATCAGCCCCAGCATTTT.

A note on this clone: One junction end disagrees with the germline gene, perhaps due to a read error. The rearrangement links TRBV2 to TRBJ2-3, with D perhaps matching TRBD1 (6 bases). The CDR3 spans 14 residues. Germline-derived CDR1 and CDR2 are SNHLY and FYNNEI. The CDR3 reads CASREDRSTDTQYF. The CDR3 DNA sequence: TGTGCCAGCAGAGAAGACAGGAGCACAGATACGCAGTATTTT.

V usage is TRBV5-6 and J usage is TRBJ2-1; D uncertain. Germline V lookup: CDR1 SGHDT, CDR2 YYEEEE. This CDR3 comprises 15 residues. The germline V and J ends were trimmed by 2 bases and 4 bases, with 13 bases remaining between them. The CDR3: CASSFSTGSYNEQFF. In nucleotides, the CDR3 is TGTGCCAGCAGCTTTTCAACGGGCTCGTACAATGAGCAGTTCTTC.

A single count supports this clone. The chain carries TRBV19 and TRBJ2-3; 16 nucleotides line up with TRBD2. Trimming removed 5 bases from V and 8 bases from J; junction bases left unmatched: 7. The CDR3 has 16 residues. The germline CDR1 and CDR2 sequences are LNHDA and SQIVND (reference sequence). The CDR3 spells CASSLTGTSGGGTQYF. DNA for the CDR3: TGTGCCAGTAGTCTTACCGGGACTAGCGGGGGGGGTACGCAGTATTTT.

V and J are TRBV4-1 and TRBJ2-5; 16 positions agree with TRBD2. Germline assignment: CDR1 MGHRA and CDR2 YSYEKL. There are 19 residues in the CDR3. The ends lost 3 bases at V and 1 base at J; junction bases unmatched: 8. The CDR3 spells CASSHPGLAGGPGQETQYF. DNA for the CDR3: TGCGCCAGCAGCCACCCGGGACTAGCGGGGGGGCCCGGCCAAGAGACCCAGTACTTC.

There are a few counts of this clone. The CDR3 nucleotides are TGTGCCAGCAGTTCTCGACAGGGCAATCAGCCCCAGCATTTT. This codes for CASSSRQGNQPQHF. The gene calls are TRBV6-1 and TRBJ1-5; the D gene is possibly TRBD1 (6 bases). This CDR3 region has 14 residues. Germline-derived CDR1 and CDR2 are MNHNS and SASEGT. Between the trimmed V and J ends, which lost 5 bases and 2 bases, there was a span of 10 bases.

CDR3 sequence reads: CASSPPRGLAGEEREYF. The CDR3 nucleotides are TGTGCCAGCAGCCCCCCTAGAGGGCTAGCGGGGGAGGAAAGGGAGTACTTC. The chain is built from TRBV28 and TRBJ2-7; 10 bases are a match to TRBD2. The CDR3 loop spans 17 amino acids. The germline CDR1 and CDR2 sequences are MDHEN and SYDVKM. Germline trimming cut 6 bases from V and 11 bases from J; bases unmatched to any gene: 22.

The sample holds one count of this clone. The chain uses TRBV6-5 and TRBJ1-5; perhaps TRBD1 as D (5 bases). With 2 bases removed from V and 0 bases from J, the gap between germline ends came to 5 bases. The V gene's germline CDR1 is MNHEY and CDR2 SVGAGI. The CDR3 contains 14 residues. CDR3 DNA sequence: TGTGCCAGCAGTTACAGGGGTAGCAATCAGCCCCAGCATTTT. This codes for CASSYRGSNQPQHF.